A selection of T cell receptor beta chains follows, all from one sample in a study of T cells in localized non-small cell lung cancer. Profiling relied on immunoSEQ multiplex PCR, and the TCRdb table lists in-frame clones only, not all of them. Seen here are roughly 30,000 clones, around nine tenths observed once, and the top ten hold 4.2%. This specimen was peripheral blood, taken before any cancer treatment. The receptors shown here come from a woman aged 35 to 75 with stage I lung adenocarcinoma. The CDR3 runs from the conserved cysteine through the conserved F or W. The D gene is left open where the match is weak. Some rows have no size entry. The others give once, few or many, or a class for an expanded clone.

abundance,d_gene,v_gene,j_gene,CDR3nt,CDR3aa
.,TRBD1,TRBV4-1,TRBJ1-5,TGCGCCAGCAGCCAAGAACTGAGACAGGGGGCGAAAGGGTATAGCAATCAGCCCCAGCATTTT,CASSQELRQGAKGYSNQPQHF
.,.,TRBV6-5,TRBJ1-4,TGTGCCAGCAGTTACTCGGAGGGGGGAAATGAAAAACTGTTTTTT,CASSYSEGGNEKLFF
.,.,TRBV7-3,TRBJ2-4,TGTGCCAGCAGCCTGTCAGGCGGACTAGCCAAAAACATTCAGTACTTC,CASSLSGGLAKNIQYF
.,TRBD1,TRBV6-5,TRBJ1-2,TGTGCCAGCAGTACAGGGGGCTCGGGCTATGGCTACACCTTC,CASSTGGSGYGYTF
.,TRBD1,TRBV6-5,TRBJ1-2,TGTGCCAGCAGAGGGGACAGGGCCTATGGCTACACCTTC,CASRGDRAYGYTF
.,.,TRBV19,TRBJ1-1,TGTGCCAGTAGTATCGCGCTGAACACTGAAGCTTTCTTT,CASSIALNTEAFF
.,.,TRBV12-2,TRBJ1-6,TGTGCAAGTCGCTTAGGCTCGGTGGGGGCGGTATATAATTCACCCCTCCACTTT,CASRLGSVGAVYNSPLHF
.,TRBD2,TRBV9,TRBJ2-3,TGTGCCAGCAGCCCCCAAGCGGGGGCTCCACAGTATTTT,CASSPQAGAPQYF
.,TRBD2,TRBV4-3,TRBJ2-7,TGCGCCAGCAGCCAAGATGGCGGGGGGGTTCCCTACGAGCAGTACTTC,CASSQDGGGVPYEQYF
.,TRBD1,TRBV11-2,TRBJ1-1,TGTGCCAGCAGCTCCGGGAGGACAGGTGAAGCTTTCTTT,CASSSGRTGEAFF
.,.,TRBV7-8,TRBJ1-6,TGTGCCAGCAGCCGCCACAGGGCCACCTATAATTCACCCCTCCACTTT,CASSRHRATYNSPLHF
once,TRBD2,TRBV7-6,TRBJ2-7,TGTGCCAGCAGCCCCCACTTGGCGGGGGTTTACGAGCAGTACTTC,CASSPHLAGVYEQYF
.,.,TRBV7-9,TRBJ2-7,TGTGCCAGCAGCACCGGACAGATGGGAGGACGCGAGCAGTACTTC,CASSTGQMGGREQYF
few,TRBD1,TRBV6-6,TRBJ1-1,TGTGCCAGCAGTCCGCCGGGACAGGGAGGTTCTGAAGCTTTCTTT,CASSPPGQGGSEAFF
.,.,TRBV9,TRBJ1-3,TGTGCCAGCAGCGTACAGGGTTACTCTGGAAACACCATATATTTT,CASSVQGYSGNTIYF
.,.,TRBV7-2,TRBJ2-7,TGTGCCAGCAGCCCATCCTTACAGGGAGGCGAGCAGTACTTC,CASSPSLQGGEQYF
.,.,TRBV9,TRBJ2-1,TGTGCCAGCAGAGGACTTAACAATGAGCAGTTCTTC,CASRGLNNEQFF
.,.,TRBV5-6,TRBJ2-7,TGTGCCAGCAGCTTGGGTCAGGGGTCGTACGAGCAGTACTTC,CASSLGQGSYEQYF
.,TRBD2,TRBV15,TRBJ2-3,TGTGCCACCAGCCACTCTAGCGGGGGTGTGGATACGCAGTATTTT,CATSHSSGGVDTQYF
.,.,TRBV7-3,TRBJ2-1,TGTGCCAGCTCCCACCCAGGGCTAGCGCCGTACAATGAGCAGTTCTTC,CASSHPGLAPYNEQFF
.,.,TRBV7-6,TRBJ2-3,TGTGCCAGCAGCCGTCCCCGGGGTACTAGCACAGATACGCAGTATTTT,CASSRPRGTSTDTQYF
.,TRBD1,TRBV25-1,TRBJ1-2,TGTGCCAGCAGTGAAGCGACAGGGAGGCTTGGCTACACCTTC,CASSEATGRLGYTF
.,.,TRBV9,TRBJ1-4,TGTGCCAGCAGCGTAGACAGATCAAATGAAAAACTGTTTTTT,CASSVDRSNEKLFF
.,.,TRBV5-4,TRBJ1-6,TGTGCCAGCAGCTTTGGATTTAATTCACCCCTCCACTTT,CASSFGFNSPLHF
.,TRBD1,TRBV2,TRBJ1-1,TGTGCCAGCAGAGCAGGGGGCGGTTTCGATGAAGCTTTCTTT,CASRAGGGFDEAFF
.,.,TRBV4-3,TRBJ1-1,TGCGCCAGCAGCCAAGATCTAGGGACTGAAGCTTTCTTT,CASSQDLGTEAFF